The 3 T cell receptor beta chains reported below all come from one sample, sequenced in a study of PD-1 blockade in classical Hodgkin lymphoma. The time point was: cycle 4 day 1 (C4D1), after 6 weeks of nivolumab. Patients all relapsed after autologous stem cell transplantation, and there was variation in brentuximab vedotin exposure. Assay: immunoSEQ multiplex PCR; the TCRdb copy retains only in-frame clones and omits some. The table shows more than 95,000 clones, with roughly nine tenths occurring only once. Sequenced material: peripheral blood mononuclear cells (PBMCs), taken before the fourth cycle of nivolumab. These receptors were collected from a human donor with classical Hodgkin lymphoma.

The chain employs TRBV12-2 and TRBJ1-2; the table's D gene call, TRBD1, was not cross checked with the DNA. TRBV12-2 is reported as a pseudogene. The CDR3 has 15 residues. The CDR3 spells CASRLAPTANYGYTF. The CDR3 nucleotides are TGTGCAAGTCGCTTAGCGCCGACAGCGAACTATGGCTACACCTTC.

The chain couples TRBV10-3 to TRBJ2-1; 14 nucleotides line up with TRBD2. Losses at the gene ends were 3 bases for V and 6 bases for J; bases not matched to a gene: 1. The CDR3 runs to 15 residues. Germline values: CDR1 ENHRY, CDR2 SYGVKD. CDR3 in DNA: TGTGCCATCAGTGATGGGACTAGCGGGAGCAATGAGCAGTTCTTC. It specifies CAISDGTSGSNEQFF.

The chain is built from TRBV28 and TRBJ1-5, with D perhaps TRBD1 (6 bases). The V end was cut by 3 bases, the J end by 6 bases, with 12 bases between. Germline V CDR1 and CDR2: MDHEN, SYDVKM. This CDR3 contains 14 residues. The CDR3 protein is CASSLSTGSQPQHF. The DNA of the CDR3 is TGTGCCAGCAGTTTGTCGACAGGCAGTCAGCCCCAGCATTTT.